These T cell receptor beta chains were read from a single sample in a study of low-dose radiotherapy and immunotherapy resistance in tumors. TCRdb passed the reads through MiXCR, listing each CDR3 protein once. The sample lists approximately 52,000 distinct CDR3 sequences; around 35% were seen once. The material sequenced was PBMCs, taken after low-dose radiotherapy plus immunotherapy. The source is a male donor with rectosigmoid adenocarcinoma. The CDR3 runs from the conserved cysteine through the conserved F or W. The order of the fields is clone size, V gene, D gene, J gene, CDR3 protein, CDR3 DNA. A D gene is named only where the DNA matches it firmly. Clone size is shown for a subset of rows, as once, few, many or a class of expanded clone.

>many|TRBV24-1|.|TRBJ2-3
CATSDLSRDTDTQYF
TGTGCCACCAGTGATTTGTCCCGTGACACAGATACGCAGTATTTT
>once|TRBV21-1|.|TRBJ2-5
CASSGGQGETQYF
TGTGCCAGCAGCGGGGGACAGGGAGAGACCCAGTACTTC
>.|TRBV28|.|TRBJ1-5
CQAGNQPQHF
TGCCAAGCGGGCAATCAGCCCCAGCATTTT
>.|TRBV28|.|TRBJ2-2
CASSLSPTGELFF
TGTGCCAGCAGTTTATCGCCCACCGGGGAGCTGTTTTTT
>.|TRBV19|.|TRBJ2-5
CASSIRRETQYF
TGTGCCAGTAGTATACGGAGGGAGACCCAGTACTTC
>medium-sized|TRBV28|TRBD2|TRBJ2-5
CASSFRGEETQYF
TGTGCCAGCAGTTTTCGGGGGGAAGAGACCCAGTACTTC
>many|TRBV20-1|.|TRBJ2-2
CSARDWGNTGELFF
TGCAGTGCTAGAGATTGGGGGAACACCGGGGAGCTGTTTTTT
>.|TRBV7-9|TRBD1|TRBJ1-5
CASSLDPPGQGDDQPQHF
TGTGCCAGCAGCTTGGATCCACCGGGACAGGGAGACGATCAGCCCCAGCATTTT
>many|TRBV7-3|TRBD1|TRBJ2-2
CASSTVTGTGNTGELFF
TGTGCCAGCAGCACAGTAACCGGGACAGGAAACACCGGGGAGCTGTTTTTT
>many|TRBV4-3|.|TRBJ2-2
CASRTQGELGELFF
TGCGCCAGCAGGACGCAGGGAGAGCTCGGGGAGCTGTTTTTT
>many|TRBV12-3/TRBV12-4|.|TRBJ2-7
CASSGGWAYEQYF
TGTGCCAGCAGTGGAGGGTGGGCCTACGAGCAGTACTTC
>.|TRBV2|.|TRBJ2-1
CASTWDGSSYNEQFF
TGTGCCAGCACATGGGACGGGAGCTCCTACAATGAGCAGTTCTTC
>many|TRBV5-3|TRBD1|TRBJ1-3
CASSLQGRGSGNTIYF
TGTGCCAGCAGCTTACAGGGGAGGGGGTCTGGAAACACCATATATTTT
>many|TRBV6-2/TRBV6-3|.|TRBJ1-1
CASSYGRNTEAFF
TGTGCCAGCAGTTACGGGAGGAACACTGAAGCTTTCTTT
>.|TRBV7-2|TRBD2|TRBJ2-5
CASSLGDSGPGGETQYF
TGTGCCAGCAGCTTAGGGGACTCCGGGCCGGGGGGAGAGACCCAGTACTTC
>.|TRBV2|TRBD1|TRBJ2-7
CASSSQGRYEQYF
TGTGCCAGCAGCTCACAGGGGCGGTACGAGCAGTACTTC
>many|TRBV18|.|TRBJ1-5
CASSPGIGNQPQHF
TGTGCCAGCTCACCAGGGATCGGCAATCAGCCCCAGCATTTT
>many|TRBV18|.|TRBJ2-7
CASSPEGQGGKYF
TGTGCCAGCTCACCAGAGGGGCAGGGTGGAAAGTACTTC
>few|TRBV18|.|TRBJ2-5
CASSPPSIHQETQYF
TGTGCCAGCTCACCACCATCGATACACCAAGAGACCCAGTACTTC
>many|TRBV11-2|.|TRBJ2-3
CASSSWDGTDTQYF
TGTGCCAGCAGCTCCTGGGACGGCACAGATACGCAGTATTTT
>.|TRBV4-1|.|TRBJ1-1
CASSQDRQGRAEAFF
TGCGCCAGCAGCCAAGATCGTCAGGGAAGGGCTGAAGCTTTCTTT
>few|TRBV6-5|.|TRBJ1-6
CASSYAPGPNSPLHF
TGTGCCAGCAGCTACGCCCCGGGGCCGAATTCACCCCTCCACTTT
>many|TRBV7-9|.|TRBJ1-3
CASSPQQGSGNTIYF
TGTGCCAGCAGCCCGCAACAGGGATCTGGAAACACCATATATTTT
>few|TRBV6-2/TRBV6-3|.|TRBJ2-7
CASVGGGASDYEQYF
TGTGCCAGCGTGGGGGGTGGGGCATCCGACTACGAGCAGTACTTC
>many|TRBV7-9|TRBD1|TRBJ2-5
CASSPGGRETQYF
TGTGCCAGCAGCCCAGGGGGCAGAGAGACCCAGTACTTC
>few|TRBV30|.|TRBJ1-2
CAWSIQGDYGYTF
TGTGCCTGGAGTATCCAGGGCGACTATGGCTACACCTTC
>few|TRBV28|TRBD1|TRBJ1-5
CASSPHLGQGHQPQHF
TGTGCCAGCAGTCCCCACCTGGGACAGGGCCATCAGCCCCAGCATTTT
>large|TRBV2|.|TRBJ2-7
CASSRPEAPYEQYF
TGTGCCAGCAGCCGTCCCGAAGCCCCCTACGAGCAGTACTTC
>many|TRBV11-2|.|TRBJ2-5
CASTLTSILGAPPTQYF
TGTGCCAGCACACTCACTTCAATTCTGGGGGCGCCACCGACCCAGTACTTC
>few|TRBV27|TRBD1|TRBJ1-5
CARTGGSNQPQHF
TGTGCCAGAACAGGGGGAAGCAATCAGCCCCAGCATTTT
>many|TRBV2|TRBD1|TRBJ2-1
CATTGDNEQFF
TGTGCCACCACAGGGGATAATGAGCAGTTCTTC
>many|TRBV27|.|TRBJ1-1
CASSLFGGLLNTEAFF
TGTGCCAGCAGTTTATTTGGGGGTCTCCTGAACACTGAAGCTTTCTTT
>.|TRBV14|.|TRBJ2-3
CASSPRTSTDTQYF
TGTGCCAGCAGCCCGAGGACTAGCACAGATACGCAGTATTTT
>many|TRBV9|TRBD2|TRBJ2-5
CASSVRGGQETQYF
TGTGCCAGCAGCGTTCGGGGGGGCCAAGAGACCCAGTACTTC
>few|TRBV20-1|.|TRBJ2-3
CSAESDTSTDTQYF
TGCAGTGCGGAAAGTGACACTAGCACAGATACGCAGTATTTT
>medium-sized|TRBV6-2/TRBV6-3|TRBD1|TRBJ1-5
CASRRTGRNQPQHF
TGTGCCAGCAGGCGGACAGGTCGCAATCAGCCCCAGCATTTT